This is a list of T cell receptor beta chains from one sample in a study of T cells in localized non-small cell lung cancer. Profiled with immunoSEQ multiplex PCR; TCRdb holds only in-frame clones, not every one. The sample carries about 59,000 clones, roughly 90% recorded once. The sequenced sample was peripheral blood, obtained before any cancer treatment. The receptors were gathered from a woman aged 35-70 years with stage I lung adenocarcinoma. Each CDR3 is given with its conserved first and last residue. Fields, in order: J gene, V gene, CDR3 protein.

j_call: TRBJ2-7; v_call: TRBV30; cdr3_aa: CAWSSILTGSYEQYF
j_call: TRBJ1-5; v_call: TRBV18; cdr3_aa: CASSPGAGATFISNQPQHF
j_call: TRBJ2-6; v_call: TRBV27; cdr3_aa: CASSLGRGTGANVLTF
j_call: TRBJ2-3; v_call: TRBV9; cdr3_aa: CASSPGLAGGTQYF
j_call: TRBJ2-2; v_call: TRBV5-1; cdr3_aa: CASSLTSNTGELFF
j_call: TRBJ1-5; v_call: TRBV30; cdr3_aa: CAFSRGVDSNQPQHF
j_call: TRBJ1-1; v_call: TRBV5-1; cdr3_aa: CASSLTGVNTEAFF
j_call: TRBJ2-4; v_call: TRBV19; cdr3_aa: CASTGSREGIQYF
j_call: TRBJ1-1; v_call: TRBV19; cdr3_aa: CASRGGSKDTEAFF
j_call: TRBJ1-4; v_call: TRBV5-6; cdr3_aa: CASSLVTANNEKLFF
j_call: TRBJ1-1; v_call: TRBV25-1; cdr3_aa: CASSEFGDRKAFF
j_call: TRBJ1-2; v_call: TRBV5-4; cdr3_aa: CASSLDPQAYYGYTF
j_call: TRBJ1-5; v_call: TRBV28; cdr3_aa: CASRHGQFDSNQPQHF
j_call: TRBJ2-1; v_call: TRBV7-3; cdr3_aa: CASSLGGTGVYNEQFF
j_call: TRBJ2-1; v_call: TRBV9; cdr3_aa: CASSSPALYNEQFF
j_call: TRBJ1-6; v_call: TRBV12-5; cdr3_aa: CASGLVGTGLSNSPLHF
j_call: TRBJ2-1; v_call: TRBV6-1; cdr3_aa: CAAEGSVMNEQFF
j_call: TRBJ2-3; v_call: TRBV29-1; cdr3_aa: CSVDLTGQGSDTQYF
j_call: TRBJ1-1; v_call: TRBV6-1; cdr3_aa: CASSEFIPTEAFF
j_call: TRBJ2-2; v_call: TRBV7-3; cdr3_aa: CASSLDFPNTGELFF
j_call: TRBJ2-7; v_call: TRBV7-9; cdr3_aa: CASSLSGTGLREQYF
j_call: TRBJ2-1; v_call: TRBV29-1; cdr3_aa: CSVPLASSSYNEQFF
j_call: TRBJ2-1; v_call: TRBV12-5; cdr3_aa: CASGTDRDREQFF
j_call: TRBJ1-2; v_call: TRBV5-4; cdr3_aa: CASSLRQEGYGYTF
j_call: TRBJ1-5; v_call: TRBV27; cdr3_aa: CASSLSFSSNQPQHF
j_call: TRBJ2-3; v_call: TRBV9; cdr3_aa: CASSPRRQAGTDTQYF
j_call: TRBJ2-5; v_call: TRBV9; cdr3_aa: CASSVRGDGQQETQYF
j_call: TRBJ1-2; v_call: TRBV28; cdr3_aa: CASSFEGANDYGYTF
j_call: TRBJ2-1; v_call: TRBV7-2; cdr3_aa: CASSLALLRENEQFF
j_call: TRBJ2-3; v_call: TRBV6-6; cdr3_aa: CASSHSAGGITDTQYF
j_call: TRBJ2-1; v_call: TRBV4-1; cdr3_aa: CASSQEEILANEQFF
j_call: TRBJ2-5; v_call: TRBV11-2; cdr3_aa: CASSSWGETQYF
j_call: TRBJ1-5; v_call: TRBV30; cdr3_aa: CAAINQPQHF
j_call: TRBJ2-1; v_call: TRBV27; cdr3_aa: CASSLYGGLDNEQFF
j_call: TRBJ2-7; v_call: TRBV9; cdr3_aa: CASSVEGGENYEQYF
j_call: TRBJ2-5; v_call: TRBV5-1; cdr3_aa: CASSSGGAQETQYF
j_call: TRBJ1-5; v_call: TRBV19; cdr3_aa: CASSRTGFQPQHF
j_call: TRBJ2-2; v_call: TRBV6-1; cdr3_aa: CASSRPGVTGELFF
j_call: TRBJ2-2; v_call: TRBV19; cdr3_aa: CASSRDRALTGELFF
j_call: TRBJ2-3; v_call: TRBV19; cdr3_aa: CASRRSGPGTSEHGGTDTQYF
j_call: TRBJ2-2; v_call: TRBV25-1; cdr3_aa: CASRGERSTGELFF
j_call: TRBJ2-7; v_call: TRBV7-6; cdr3_aa: CASSSELAGGGYEQYF
j_call: TRBJ2-3; v_call: TRBV19; cdr3_aa: CASSRPGDTDTQYF
j_call: TRBJ1-2; v_call: TRBV28; cdr3_aa: CASSLAGDDGYTF
j_call: TRBJ1-5; v_call: TRBV6-5; cdr3_aa: CASRDRGNQPQHF
j_call: TRBJ1-6; v_call: TRBV5-1; cdr3_aa: CASSLDRGRNSPLHF
j_call: TRBJ2-7; v_call: TRBV6-5; cdr3_aa: CASSLRSRRGYEQYF
j_call: TRBJ1-2; v_call: TRBV2; cdr3_aa: CASSDSGGIGYGYTF
j_call: TRBJ2-1; v_call: TRBV19; cdr3_aa: CASTGSGTSGSSYNEQFF
j_call: TRBJ1-4; v_call: TRBV20-1; cdr3_aa: CSARREKLFF
j_call: TRBJ2-2; v_call: TRBV2; cdr3_aa: CASKGADSNTGELFF
j_call: TRBJ2-1; v_call: TRBV7-3; cdr3_aa: CASSPGTSGLYNEQFF
j_call: TRBJ1-1; v_call: TRBV10-3; cdr3_aa: CATTGVNTETFF
j_call: TRBJ1-1; v_call: TRBV11-3; cdr3_aa: CASSLRWGAEAFF